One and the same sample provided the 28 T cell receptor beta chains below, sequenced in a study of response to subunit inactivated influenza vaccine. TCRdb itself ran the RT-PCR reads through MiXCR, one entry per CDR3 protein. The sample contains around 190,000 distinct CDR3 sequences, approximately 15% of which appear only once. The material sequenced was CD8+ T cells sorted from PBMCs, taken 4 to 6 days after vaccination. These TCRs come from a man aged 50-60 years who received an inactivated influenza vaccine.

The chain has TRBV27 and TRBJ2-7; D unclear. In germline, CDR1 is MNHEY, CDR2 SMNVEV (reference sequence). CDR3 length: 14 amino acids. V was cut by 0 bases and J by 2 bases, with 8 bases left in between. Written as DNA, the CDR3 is TGTGCCAGCAGTTTATCAGGTAGCCCCTACGAGCAGTACTTC. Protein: CASSLSGSPYEQYF.

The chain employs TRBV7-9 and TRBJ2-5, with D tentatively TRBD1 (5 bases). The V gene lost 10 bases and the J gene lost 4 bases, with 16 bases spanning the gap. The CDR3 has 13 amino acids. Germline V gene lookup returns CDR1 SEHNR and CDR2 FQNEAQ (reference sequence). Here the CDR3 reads CATPQGGGETQYF. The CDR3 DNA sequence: TGTGCCACCCCGCAGGGCGGTGGAGAGACCCAGTACTTC. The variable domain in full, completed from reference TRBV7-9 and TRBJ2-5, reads DTGVSQNPRHKITKRGQNVTFRCDPISEHNRLYWYRQTLGQGPEFLTYFQNEAQLEKSRLLSDRFSAERPKGSFSTLEIQRTEQGDSAMYLCATPQGGGETQYFGPGTRLLVL.

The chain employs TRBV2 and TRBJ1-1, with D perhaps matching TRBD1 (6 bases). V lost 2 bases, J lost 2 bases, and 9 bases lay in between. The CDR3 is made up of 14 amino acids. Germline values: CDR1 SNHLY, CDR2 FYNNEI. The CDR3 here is CASSEKGGNTEAFF. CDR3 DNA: TGTGCCAGCAGTGAAAAGGGGGGAAACACTGAAGCTTTCTTT.

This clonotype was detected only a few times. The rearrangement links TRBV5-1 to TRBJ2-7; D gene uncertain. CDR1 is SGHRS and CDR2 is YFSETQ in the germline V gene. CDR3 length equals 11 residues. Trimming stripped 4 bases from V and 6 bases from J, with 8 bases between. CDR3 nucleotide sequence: TGCGCCAGCAGCCTCGAAGGCGAGCAGTACTTC. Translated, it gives CASSLEGEQYF.

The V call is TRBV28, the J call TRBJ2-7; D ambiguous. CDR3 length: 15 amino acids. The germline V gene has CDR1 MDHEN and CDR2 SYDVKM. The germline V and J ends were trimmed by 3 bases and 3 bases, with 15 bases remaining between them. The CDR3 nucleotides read TGTGCCAGCAGTTTTCCGATCGGCCCCTACTACGAGCAGTACTTC. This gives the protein CASSFPIGPYYEQYF.

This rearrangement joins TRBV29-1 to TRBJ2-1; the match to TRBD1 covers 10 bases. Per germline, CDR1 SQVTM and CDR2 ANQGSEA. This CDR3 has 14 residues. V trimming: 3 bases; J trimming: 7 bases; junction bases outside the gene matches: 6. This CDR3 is CSVEGQGRLNEQFF. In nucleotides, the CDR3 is TGCAGCGTTGAGGGACAGGGGAGATTAAATGAGCAGTTCTTC.

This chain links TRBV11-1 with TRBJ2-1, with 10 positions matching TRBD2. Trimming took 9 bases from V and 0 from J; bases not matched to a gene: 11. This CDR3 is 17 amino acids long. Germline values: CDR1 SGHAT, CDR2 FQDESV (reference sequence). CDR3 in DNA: TGTGCCAGTGGGGCAAGCGGGAGGGCGGCCTCCTACAATGAGCAGTTCTTC. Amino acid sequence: CASGASGRAASYNEQFF.

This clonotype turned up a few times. CDR3 nucleotide sequence: TGTGCCAGCAGCTCGACAGTTTTGAAACCCTACGAGCAGTACTTC. Protein: CASSSTVLKPYEQYF. The rearrangement joins TRBV12-3 or TRBV12-4 to TRBJ2-7; a weak D match, TRBD1 (5 bases). V lost 6 bases to trimming and J lost 2 bases, with 17 bases between them. The CDR3 is 15 residues long.

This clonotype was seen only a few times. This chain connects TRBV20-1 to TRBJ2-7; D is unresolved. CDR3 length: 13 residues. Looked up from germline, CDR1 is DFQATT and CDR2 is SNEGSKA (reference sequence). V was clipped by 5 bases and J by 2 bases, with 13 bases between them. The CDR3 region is CSASPSTAYEQYF. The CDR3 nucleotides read TGCAGTGCTTCCCCGAGTACAGCCTACGAGCAGTACTTC.

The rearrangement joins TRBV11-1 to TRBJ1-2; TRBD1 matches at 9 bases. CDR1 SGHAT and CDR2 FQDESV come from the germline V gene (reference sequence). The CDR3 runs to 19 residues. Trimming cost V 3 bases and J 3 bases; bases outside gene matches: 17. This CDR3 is CASSFLKPEGQGTYYGYTF. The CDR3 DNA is TGTGCCAGCAGCTTCTTAAAGCCCGAGGGACAGGGCACCTACTATGGCTACACCTTC.

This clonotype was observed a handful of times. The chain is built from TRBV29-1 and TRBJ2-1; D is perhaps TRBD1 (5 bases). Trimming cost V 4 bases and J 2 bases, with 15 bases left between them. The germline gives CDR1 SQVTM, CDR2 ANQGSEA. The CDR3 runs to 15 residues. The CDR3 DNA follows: TGCAGCGTTGGGCTAAGGGGTGTCCCCTACAATGAGCAGTTCTTC. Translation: CSVGLRGVPYNEQFF.

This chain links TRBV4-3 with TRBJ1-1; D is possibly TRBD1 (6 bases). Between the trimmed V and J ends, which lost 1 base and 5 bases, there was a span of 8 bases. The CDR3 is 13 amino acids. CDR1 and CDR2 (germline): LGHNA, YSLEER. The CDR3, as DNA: TGCGCCAGCAGCCAAGTTCAGGGGACTGAAGCTTTCTTT. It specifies CASSQVQGTEAFF.

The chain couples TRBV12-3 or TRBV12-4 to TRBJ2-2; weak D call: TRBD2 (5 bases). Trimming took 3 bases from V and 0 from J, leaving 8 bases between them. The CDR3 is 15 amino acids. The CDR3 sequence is CASSFEGPNTGELFF. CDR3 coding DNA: TGTGCCAGCAGTTTCGAGGGCCCGAACACCGGGGAGCTGTTTTTT.

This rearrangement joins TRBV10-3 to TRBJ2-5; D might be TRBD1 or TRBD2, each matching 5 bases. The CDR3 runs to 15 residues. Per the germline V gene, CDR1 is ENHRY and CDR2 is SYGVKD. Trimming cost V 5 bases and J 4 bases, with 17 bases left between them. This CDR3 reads CAISPSGWQGETQYF. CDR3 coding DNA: TGTGCCATCAGTCCATCGGGGTGGCAGGGAGAGACCCAGTACTTC.

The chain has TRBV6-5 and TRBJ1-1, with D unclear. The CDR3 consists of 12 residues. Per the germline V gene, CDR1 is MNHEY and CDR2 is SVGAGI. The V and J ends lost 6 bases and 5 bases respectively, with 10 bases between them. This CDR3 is CASSRPETEAFF. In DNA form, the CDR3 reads TGTGCCAGCAGCAGACCGGAGACTGAAGCTTTCTTT.

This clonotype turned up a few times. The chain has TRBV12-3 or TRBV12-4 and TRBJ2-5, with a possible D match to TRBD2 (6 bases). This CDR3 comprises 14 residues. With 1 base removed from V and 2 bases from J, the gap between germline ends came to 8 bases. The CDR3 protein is CASSLDGRQETQYF. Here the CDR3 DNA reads TGTGCCAGCAGTTTAGACGGGAGACAAGAGACCCAGTACTTC.

CDR3 nucleotides: TGCAGCGTTGAATTAGCGGGGGGGCCGAACACCGGGGAGCTGTTTTTT. Protein: CSVELAGGPNTGELFF. The V call is TRBV29-1, the J call TRBJ2-2; 11 bases fit TRBD2. V was clipped by 2 bases and J by 0 bases; unmatched bases: 2. Per the germline V gene, CDR1 is SQVTM and CDR2 is ANQGSEA. The CDR3 runs to 16 residues.

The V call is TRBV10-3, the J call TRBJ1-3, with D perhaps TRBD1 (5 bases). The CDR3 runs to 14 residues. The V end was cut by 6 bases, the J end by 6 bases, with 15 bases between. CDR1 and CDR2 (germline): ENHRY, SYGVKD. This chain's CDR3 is CAIRTEGDLNTIYF. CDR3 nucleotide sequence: TGTGCCATCAGGACAGAAGGTGACCTAAACACCATATATTTT.

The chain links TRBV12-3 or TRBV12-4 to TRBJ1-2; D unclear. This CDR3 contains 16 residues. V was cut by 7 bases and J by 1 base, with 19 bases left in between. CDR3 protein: CASTPGVEEDNYGYTF. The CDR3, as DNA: TGTGCCAGCACCCCAGGAGTCGAAGAGGATAACTATGGCTACACCTTC.

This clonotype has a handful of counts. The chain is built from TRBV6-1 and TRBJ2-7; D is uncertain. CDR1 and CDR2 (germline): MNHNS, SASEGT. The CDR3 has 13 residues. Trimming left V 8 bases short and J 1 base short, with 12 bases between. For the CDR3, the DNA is TGTGCCAGCGGGTGGTTCAGGTCCTACGAGCAGTACTTC. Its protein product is CASGWFRSYEQYF.

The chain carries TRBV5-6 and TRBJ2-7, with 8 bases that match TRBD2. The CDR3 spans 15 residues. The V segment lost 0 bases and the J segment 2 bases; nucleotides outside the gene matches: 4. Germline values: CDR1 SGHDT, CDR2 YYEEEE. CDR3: CASSLALAEAYEQYF. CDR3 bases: TGTGCCAGCAGCTTGGCACTAGCGGAGGCCTACGAGCAGTACTTC.

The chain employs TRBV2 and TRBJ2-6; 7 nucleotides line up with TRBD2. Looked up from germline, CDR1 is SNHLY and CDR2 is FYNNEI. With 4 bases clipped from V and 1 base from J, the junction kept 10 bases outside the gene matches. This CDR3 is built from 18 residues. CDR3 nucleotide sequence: TGTGCCAGCAGTGTTGGCGGGAGAGAATTATCTGGGGCCAACGTCCTGACTTTC. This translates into CASSVGGRELSGANVLTF.

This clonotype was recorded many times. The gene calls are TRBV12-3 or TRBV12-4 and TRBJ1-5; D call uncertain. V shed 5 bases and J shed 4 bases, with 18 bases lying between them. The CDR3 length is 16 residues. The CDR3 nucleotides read TGTGCCAGCAGTACCTATGGGGTCTGGGATAATCAGCCCCAGCATTTT. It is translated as CASSTYGVWDNQPQHF.

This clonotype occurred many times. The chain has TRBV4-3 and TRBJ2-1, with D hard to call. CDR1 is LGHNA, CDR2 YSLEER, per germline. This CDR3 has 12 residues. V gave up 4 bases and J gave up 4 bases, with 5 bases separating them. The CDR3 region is CASSLDYNEQFF. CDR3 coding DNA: TGCGCCAGCAGCCTCGATTACAATGAGCAGTTCTTC.

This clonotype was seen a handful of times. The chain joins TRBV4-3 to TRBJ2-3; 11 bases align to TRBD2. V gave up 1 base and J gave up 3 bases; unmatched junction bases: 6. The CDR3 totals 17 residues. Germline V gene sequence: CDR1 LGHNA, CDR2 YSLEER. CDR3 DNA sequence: TGCGCCAGCAGCCAAGGAACTAGCGGGGGAAAAACAGATACGCAGTATTTT. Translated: CASSQGTSGGKTDTQYF.

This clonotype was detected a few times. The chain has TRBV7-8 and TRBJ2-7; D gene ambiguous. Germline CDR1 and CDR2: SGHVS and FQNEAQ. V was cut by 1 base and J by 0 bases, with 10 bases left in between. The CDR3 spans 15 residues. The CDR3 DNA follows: TGTGCCAGCAGCTTAGGTTGGGGAAGCTCCTACGAGCAGTACTTC. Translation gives CASSLGWGSSYEQYF.

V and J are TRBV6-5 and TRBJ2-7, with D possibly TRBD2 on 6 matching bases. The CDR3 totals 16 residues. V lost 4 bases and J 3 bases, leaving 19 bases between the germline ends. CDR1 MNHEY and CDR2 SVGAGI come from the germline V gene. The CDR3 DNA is TGTGCCAGCAGTTCCATTCTAGCGCGGGACGACTACGAGCAGTACTTC. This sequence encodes CASSSILARDDYEQYF.

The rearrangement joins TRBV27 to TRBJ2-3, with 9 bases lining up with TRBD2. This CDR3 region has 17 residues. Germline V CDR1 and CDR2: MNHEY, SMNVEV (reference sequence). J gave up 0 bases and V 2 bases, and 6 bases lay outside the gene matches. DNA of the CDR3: TGTGCCAGCAGTTTAGTACTAGCGGGCCCAAGCACAGATACGCAGTATTTT. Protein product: CASSLVLAGPSTDTQYF.